The clone carrying this T cell receptor (beta chain) was picked up many times. Every diagnosis used clinical symptoms, serum thyroxine and TRAb, thyroid ultrasound and orbital computed tomography. V lost 0 bases to trimming and J lost 6 bases, with 6 bases between them. CDR1 and CDR2 from the germline V gene are SGHTA and FQGTGA. The CDR3 extends over 14 amino acids. This sample is drawn from a study of T cells in Graves' hyperthyroidism and ophthalmopathy. Amplification yielded TCR beta CDR3 regions, with RNA transcripts as the source. TCR CDR3 regions were first amplified by RT-PCR with HTBI primers. TCRdb reprocessed the multiplex PCR reads with MiXCR, giving one entry per CDR3 protein. The data contain approximately 610,000 distinct CDR3 sequences, roughly 14% of them singletons.

This clonotype was obtained from a woman between 40 and 50 years old with Graves' ophthalmopathy. V is TRBV7-3 and J is TRBJ1-6; D call uncertain. The sequenced material came from blood. The CDR3 DNA follows: TGTGCCAGCAGCTTAACTGGGGTTAATTCACCCCTCCACTTT. Its protein product is CASSLTGVNSPLHF.